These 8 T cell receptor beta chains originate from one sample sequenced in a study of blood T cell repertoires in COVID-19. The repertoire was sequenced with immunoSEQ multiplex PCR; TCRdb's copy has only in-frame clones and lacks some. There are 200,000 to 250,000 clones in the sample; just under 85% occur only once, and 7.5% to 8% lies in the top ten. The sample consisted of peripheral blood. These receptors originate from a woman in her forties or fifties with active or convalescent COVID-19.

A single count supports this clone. The CDR3 DNA reads as TGTGCCAGCAGCAACCGCGGGGGTAGCACAGATACGCAGTATTTT. The encoded protein is CASSNRGGSTDTQYF. V gene TRBV7-9 combines with J gene TRBJ2-3, with 7 bases fitting TRBD2. This CDR3 has 15 residues. Trimming cost V 5 bases and J 0 bases; bases outside gene matches: 5. Germline values: CDR1 SEHNR, CDR2 FQNEAQ (reference sequence). Full variable domain (outside the CDR3, taken from reference TRBV7-9 and TRBJ2-3): DTGVSQNPRHKITKRGQNVTFRCDPISEHNRLYWYRQTLGQGPEFLTYFQNEAQLEKSRLLSDRFSAERPKGSFSTLEIQRTEQGDSAMYLCASSNRGGSTDTQYFGPGTRLTVL.

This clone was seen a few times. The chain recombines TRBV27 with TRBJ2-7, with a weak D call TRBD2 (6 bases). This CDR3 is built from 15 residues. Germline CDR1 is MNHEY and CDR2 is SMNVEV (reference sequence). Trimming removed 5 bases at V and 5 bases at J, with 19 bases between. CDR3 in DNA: TGTGCCAGCAGTCGCTCAGCAACGGGAGCGGACGAGCAGTACTTC. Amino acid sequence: CASSRSATGADEQYF.

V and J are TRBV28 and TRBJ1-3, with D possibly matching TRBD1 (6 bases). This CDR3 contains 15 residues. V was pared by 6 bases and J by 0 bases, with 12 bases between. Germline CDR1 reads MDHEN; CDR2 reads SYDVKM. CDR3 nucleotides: TGTGCCAGCAGGCGGACAGTTAGCTCTGGAAACACCATATATTTT. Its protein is CASRRTVSSGNTIYF.

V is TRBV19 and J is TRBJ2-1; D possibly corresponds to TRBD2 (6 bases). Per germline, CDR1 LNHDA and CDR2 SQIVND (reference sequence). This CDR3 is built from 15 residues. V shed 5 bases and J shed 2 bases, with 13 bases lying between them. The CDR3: CASSALAEAYNEQFF. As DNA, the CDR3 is TGTGCCAGTAGTGCCTTAGCGGAGGCCTACAATGAGCAGTTCTTC.

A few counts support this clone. The CDR3 loop reads CASSGQGRTEAFF. The DNA of the CDR3 is TGTGCCAGCAGTGGACAGGGCCGTACTGAAGCTTTCTTT. This sequence joins TRBV25-1 and TRBJ1-1; TRBD1 aligns across 7 bases. The CDR3 loop spans 13 amino acids. Germline trimming cut 4 bases from V and 5 bases from J; bases unmatched to any gene: 4. CDR1 MGHDK and CDR2 SYGVNS come from the germline V gene.

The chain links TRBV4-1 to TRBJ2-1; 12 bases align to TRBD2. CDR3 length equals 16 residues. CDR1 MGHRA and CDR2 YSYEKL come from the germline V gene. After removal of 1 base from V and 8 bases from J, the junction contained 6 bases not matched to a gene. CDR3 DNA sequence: TGCGCCAGCAGCCAAGTACTAGCGGGAGGAGTCGATGAGCAGTTCTTC. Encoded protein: CASSQVLAGGVDEQFF.

The CDR3 loop reads CASSHTGLAEQETQYF. The CDR3 DNA reads as TGTGCCAGCAGCCATACGGGACTAGCGGAACAAGAGACCCAGTACTTC. The V and J genes are TRBV3-1 (or the pseudogene TRBV3-2) and TRBJ2-5; 11 nucleotides match TRBD2. The CDR3 runs 16 residues. Losses at the gene ends were 3 bases for V and 2 bases for J; bases not matched to a gene: 5. The germline gives CDR1 LGHDT, CDR2 YNNKEL (reference sequence).

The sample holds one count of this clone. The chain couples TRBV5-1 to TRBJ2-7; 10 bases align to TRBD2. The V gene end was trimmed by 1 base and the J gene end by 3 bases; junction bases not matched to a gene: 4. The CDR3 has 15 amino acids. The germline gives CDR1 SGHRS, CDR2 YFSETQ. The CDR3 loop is CASSLSSGSIYEQYF. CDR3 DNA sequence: TGCGCCAGCAGCTTGTCTAGCGGGAGTATCTACGAGCAGTACTTC.